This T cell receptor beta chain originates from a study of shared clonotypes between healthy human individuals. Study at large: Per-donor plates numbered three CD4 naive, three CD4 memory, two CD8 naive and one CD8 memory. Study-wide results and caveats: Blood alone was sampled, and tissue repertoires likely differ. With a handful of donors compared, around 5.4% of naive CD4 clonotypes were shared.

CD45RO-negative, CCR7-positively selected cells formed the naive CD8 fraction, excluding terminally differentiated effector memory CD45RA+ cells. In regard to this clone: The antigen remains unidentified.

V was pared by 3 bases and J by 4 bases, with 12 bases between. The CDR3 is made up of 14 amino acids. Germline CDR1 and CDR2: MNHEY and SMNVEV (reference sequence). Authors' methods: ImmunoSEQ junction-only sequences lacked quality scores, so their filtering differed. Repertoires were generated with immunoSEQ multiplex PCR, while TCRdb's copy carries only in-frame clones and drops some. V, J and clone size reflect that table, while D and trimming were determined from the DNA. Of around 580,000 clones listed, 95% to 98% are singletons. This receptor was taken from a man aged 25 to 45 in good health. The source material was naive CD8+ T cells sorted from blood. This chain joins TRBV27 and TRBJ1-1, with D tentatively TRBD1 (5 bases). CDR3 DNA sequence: TGTGCCAGCAGTTTCCTGGGAGGGGTCACTGAAGCTTTCTTT. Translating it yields CASSFLGGVTEAFF.